This T cell receptor (beta chain) came from a study of T cell responses to AZD1222 COVID-19 vaccine. Libraries were prepared by immunoSEQ multiplex PCR; TCRdb keeps only in-frame clonotypes and omits some of them. The repertoire holds approximately 190,000 clones, with roughly 88% as singletons. About this clone itself: Its antigen is still unknown.

Regarding the study as a whole: Repertoire sampling happened only post peak T cell response.

CDR1 and CDR2 from the germline V gene are SGHTA and FQGNSA. The CDR3 is 15 amino acids. Trimming left V 6 bases short and J 5 bases short, with 16 bases between. The gene calls are TRBV7-2 and TRBJ1-4, with TRBD1 as a possible D gene (6 bases). Sequencing was performed on peripheral blood, taken on day 0 of AZD1222 vaccination. This TCR was recovered from an adult in good health. CDR3 bases: TGTGCCAGCAGAACCCAGTACAGGGCCAATGAAAAACTGTTTTTT. This gives the protein CASRTQYRANEKLFF.